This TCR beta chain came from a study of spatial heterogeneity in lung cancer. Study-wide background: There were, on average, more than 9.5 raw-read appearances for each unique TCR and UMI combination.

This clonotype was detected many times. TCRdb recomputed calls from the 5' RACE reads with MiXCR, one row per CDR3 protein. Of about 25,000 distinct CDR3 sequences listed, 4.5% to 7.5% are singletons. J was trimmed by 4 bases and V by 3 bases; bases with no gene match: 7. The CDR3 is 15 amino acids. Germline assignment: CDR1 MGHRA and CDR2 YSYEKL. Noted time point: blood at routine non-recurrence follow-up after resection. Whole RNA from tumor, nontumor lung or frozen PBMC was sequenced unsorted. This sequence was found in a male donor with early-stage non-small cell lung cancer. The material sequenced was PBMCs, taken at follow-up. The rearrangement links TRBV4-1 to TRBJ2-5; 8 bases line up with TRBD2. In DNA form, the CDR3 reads TGCGCCAGCAGCCAGGTTGGTAGCGGGACAGAGACCCAGTACTTC. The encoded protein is CASSQVGSGTETQYF.